The 13 T cell receptor beta chains listed next were all sequenced from one sample in a study of control samples from healthy donors and cancer patients (dated by TCRdb to 2018 to 2020). Preparation of the library involved the immunoSEQ multiplex PCR assay. TCRdb holds this immuneACCESS table with in-frame rearrangements only. Some clones are missing; in checked studies, unresolved V genes explain under half, and the rest has no known cause. This sample lists 150,000 to 200,000 clones; more than 85% were detected once. 2% to 2.5% of the sample goes to the ten largest clones. The specimen sequenced was blood. The receptors derive from a woman aged 40 to 55 in good health.

This chain uses TRBV19 with TRBJ1-2; 7 bases agree with TRBD1. Per germline, CDR1 LNHDA and CDR2 SQIVND (reference sequence). The V gene end was trimmed by 5 bases and the J gene end by 2 bases; junction bases not matched to a gene: 5. This CDR3 region has 14 residues. The CDR3 DNA follows: TGTGCCAGTAGTGCAGCGGGACAGAACTATGGCTACACCTTC. As protein: CASSAAGQNYGYTF.

The rearrangement uses TRBV4-1 and TRBJ1-5; D is possibly TRBD1 (6 bases). This CDR3 has 17 amino acids. V lost 3 bases to trimming and J lost 4 bases, with 19 bases between them. Germline CDR1 and CDR2: MGHRA and YSYEKL. CDR3 residues: CASSHGGADSLNQPQHF. Written as DNA, the CDR3 is TGCGCCAGCAGCCATGGGGGGGCGGACAGTCTTAATCAGCCCCAGCATTTT.

V gene TRBV11-2 combines with J gene TRBJ2-7, with TRBD1 matching over 7 bases. V lost 5 bases to trimming and J lost 0 bases; unmatched junction nucleotides: 16. The CDR3 is 18 residues long. CDR1 and CDR2 (germline): SGHAT, FQNNGV. The CDR3 DNA reads TGTGCCAGCAGCCCGATCCGACGGACAGGAGAGAGCTCCTACGAGCAGTACTTC. Encoded protein: CASSPIRRTGESSYEQYF.

The chain employs TRBV11-3 and TRBJ2-3; D not resolved. V lost 3 bases and J 4 bases, leaving 5 bases between the germline ends. From germline, CDR1 is SGHNT and CDR2 YENEEA. The CDR3 has 12 amino acids. This chain's CDR3 is CASSLNSDTQYF. The CDR3 DNA follows: TGTGCCAGCAGCTTGAACTCAGATACGCAGTATTTT.

The V call is TRBV10-3, the J call TRBJ1-3, with 8 bases aligning to TRBD1. The CDR3 contains 12 residues. J was trimmed by 4 bases and V by 10 bases; bases with no gene match: 3. The germline V gene has CDR1 ENHRY and CDR2 SYGVKD. The CDR3 protein is CASGQGGNTIYF. CDR3 bases: TGTGCCAGCGGACAGGGCGGAAACACCATATATTTT.

The chain combines TRBV28 with TRBJ2-7; the D is unclear. Trimming took 3 bases from V and 2 from J, leaving 11 bases between them. CDR3 length equals 14 residues. The germline gives CDR1 MDHEN, CDR2 SYDVKM. The CDR3 here is CASSFFGFAYEQYF. Written as DNA, the CDR3 is TGTGCCAGCAGTTTCTTCGGCTTTGCCTACGAGCAGTACTTC.

This sequence joins TRBV4-1 and TRBJ2-7; no clear D gene. Between the trimmed V and J ends, which lost 4 bases and 4 bases, there was a span of 8 bases. CDR1 and CDR2 from the germline V gene are MGHRA and YSYEKL. The CDR3 contains 12 residues. CDR3 DNA: TGCGCCAGCAGCCCAGACCGTTACGAGCAGTACTTC. This codes for CASSPDRYEQYF.

The rearrangement uses TRBV25-1 and TRBJ1-1, with D unresolved. The germline V gene encodes CDR1 MGHDK and CDR2 SYGVNS. CDR3 length: 12 residues. V was cut by 5 bases and J by 1 base, with 5 bases left in between. CDR3 loop: CASSFGNTEAFF. The CDR3 DNA follows: TGTGCCAGCAGTTTCGGGAACACTGAAGCTTTCTTT.

This clone was picked up one time. The chain employs TRBV5-4 and TRBJ1-5, with D tentatively TRBD1 (6 bases). Germline lookup yields CDR1 SGHNT and CDR2 YYREEE (reference sequence). The CDR3 is 15 amino acids. V lost 4 bases and J lost 2, with 13 bases in between. The CDR3 sequence: CASSPGAGGNQPQHF. Written as DNA, the CDR3 is TGTGCCAGCAGCCCCGGGGCAGGGGGCAATCAGCCCCAGCATTTT.

V and J are TRBV4-2 and TRBJ1-2; D is perhaps TRBD1 (5 bases). The CDR3 sequence is 13 residues long. Trimming cost V 10 bases and J 4 bases, with 16 bases left between them. In germline, CDR1 is LGHNA, CDR2 YNFKEQ. CDR3 amino acids: CATGTPEGYGYTF. The CDR3 bases are TGTGCCACAGGGACGCCCGAAGGCTATGGCTACACCTTC.

The gene calls are TRBV6-6 and TRBJ1-1; D is perhaps TRBD1 (5 bases). V lost 2 bases to trimming and J lost 5 bases, with 15 bases between them. Germline lookup yields CDR1 MNHNY and CDR2 SVGAGI (reference sequence). The CDR3 covers 15 residues. CDR3 loop: CASSYLAGGWTEAFF. The CDR3 region has the DNA TGTGCCAGCAGTTACCTGGCGGGGGGTTGGACTGAAGCTTTCTTT.

The rearrangement uses TRBV30 and TRBJ2-5, with 9 positions matching TRBD1. This CDR3 region has 17 residues. V gave up 2 bases and J gave up 5 bases; unmatched junction bases: 15. From germline, CDR1 is GTSNPN and CDR2 SVGIG (reference sequence). Here the CDR3 reads CAWSLGQGLPPGETQYF. The CDR3 DNA sequence: TGTGCCTGGAGTTTAGGACAGGGGCTTCCCCCGGGGGAGACCCAGTACTTC.

The CDR3 reads CASSQGGSFNYGYTF. CDR3 in DNA: TGTGCCAGCAGCCAGGGCGGCAGTTTTAACTATGGCTACACCTTC. V and J are TRBV3-1 (or the pseudogene TRBV3-2) and TRBJ1-2; D is ambiguous. The V end was cut by 3 bases, the J end by 1 base, with 12 bases between. Germline V gene sequence: CDR1 LGHDT, CDR2 YNNKEL (reference sequence). This CDR3 region has 15 residues.